This T cell receptor (beta chain) was found in a study of cytomegalovirus exposure and HLA in healthy donors. Primers included in the PCR were 60 Vbeta and 13 Jbeta primers. Repertoires were generated with immunoSEQ multiplex PCR, while TCRdb's copy carries only in-frame clones and drops some. Of roughly 240,000 clones listed, more than 70% were seen once; the top ten hold around 0.44%. Germline-derived CDR1 and CDR2 are SGHAT and FQNNGV. Trimming stripped 5 bases from V and 5 bases from J, with 13 bases between. The CDR3 is 14 residues long. The source of this sequence is a boy between 10 and 17 years old in good health and CMV-seronegative. Sequencing was done on a sample of PBMCs. The chain is built from TRBV11-2 and TRBJ1-5, with D perhaps matching TRBD1 (6 bases). CDR3 nucleotide sequence: TGTGCCAGCAGCAACACAGGGCTCCATCAGCCCCAGCATTTT. Translated: CASSNTGLHQPQHF. Variable domain in full (rest from reference TRBV11-2 and TRBJ1-5): EAGVAQSPRYKIIEKRQSVAFWCNPISGHATLYWYQQILGQGPKLLIQFQNNGVVDDSQLPKDRFSAERLKGVDSTLKIQPAKLEDSAVYLCASSNTGLHQPQHFGDGTRLSIL.